This TCR beta chain was observed in a study of blood T cell repertoires in COVID-19. Across the study: Samples came from the United States, Italy and Spain, spanning acute and convalescent COVID-19. In each case, the material was cDNA or gDNA derived from T cells, B-cell-depleted T cells, or PBMCs.

Assay: immunoSEQ multiplex PCR; the TCRdb copy retains only in-frame clones and omits some. The data show just under 20,000 clones, 90% to 95% seen once. CDR1 is KGHSH and CDR2 is LQKENI in the germline V gene. Trimming removed 2 bases from V and 1 base from J, with 13 bases in between. The CDR3 contains 16 residues. This receptor was taken from a woman between 50 and 59 years old with active COVID-19. This chain connects TRBV18 to TRBJ2-3, with D possibly being TRBD1 (5 bases). Material for sequencing was peripheral blood. CDR3 amino acids: CASSPVGTGGTDTQYF. The CDR3 nucleotides read TGTGCCAGCTCACCAGTTGGAACAGGAGGCACAGATACGCAGTATTTT. The full variable domain, with the rest looked up from reference TRBV18 and TRBJ2-3, is NAGVMQNPRHLVRRRGQEARLRCSPMKGHSHVYWYRQLPEEGLKFMVYLQKENIIDESGMPKERFSAEFPKEGPSILRIQQVVRGDSAAYFCASSPVGTGGTDTQYFGPGTRLTVL.